A selection of T cell receptor beta chains follows, all from one sample in a study of early T cells in non-severe SARS-CoV-2 infection. Each CDR3 protein gets one entry after TCRdb re-called the 5' RACE reads with MiXCR. Of more than 80,000 distinct CDR3 sequences listed, approximately 14% are singletons. Sequenced material: whole blood. Receptors originate from an adult who was a healthcare worker with PCR-confirmed SARS-CoV-2 infection or an uninfected control (not recorded which). Both conserved end residues are part of each CDR3. D genes are given only for firm matches. The size entry is marked missing in some rows and otherwise reads once, few, many or a size class.

v_gene: TRBV7-2; len: 15; d_gene: NA; abundance: many; j_gene: TRBJ2-3; CDR3aa: CASSLSPGITDTQYF; CDR3nt: TGTGCCAGCAGCTTAAGCCCAGGGATCACAGATACGCAGTATTTT
v_gene: TRBV6-2/TRBV6-3; len: 17; d_gene: NA; abundance: NA; j_gene: TRBJ2-3; CDR3aa: CASSKGGVTTSDDTQYF; CDR3nt: TGTGCCAGCAGTAAAGGCGGGGTTACGACCTCAGACGATACGCAGTATTTT
v_gene: TRBV12-5; len: 14; d_gene: NA; abundance: NA; j_gene: TRBJ2-1; CDR3aa: CASGPRTAYNEQFF; CDR3nt: TGTGCTAGTGGTCCCCGGACAGCTTACAATGAGCAGTTCTTC
v_gene: TRBV20-1; len: 11; d_gene: NA; abundance: many; j_gene: TRBJ1-2; CDR3aa: CSASTGRSYTF; CDR3nt: TGCAGTGCTTCTACAGGGCGTAGCTACACCTTC
v_gene: TRBV5-4; len: 14; d_gene: TRBD1; abundance: NA; j_gene: TRBJ1-6; CDR3aa: CASSLQGVYSPLHF; CDR3nt: TGTGCCAGCAGCTTGCAGGGGGTATATTCACCCCTCCACTTT
v_gene: TRBV20-1; len: 12; d_gene: NA; abundance: NA; j_gene: TRBJ2-7; CDR3aa: CSASLDSYEQYF; CDR3nt: TGCAGTGCTAGCCTAGATTCCTACGAGCAGTACTTC
v_gene: TRBV11-3; len: 14; d_gene: NA; abundance: NA; j_gene: TRBJ2-3; CDR3aa: CASSLDPATDTQYF; CDR3nt: TGTGCCAGCAGCTTAGATCCTGCGACAGATACGCAGTATTTT
v_gene: TRBV20-1; len: 11; d_gene: NA; abundance: few; j_gene: TRBJ1-2; CDR3aa: CSARLTAGYTF; CDR3nt: TGCAGTGCTAGGCTGACCGCTGGCTACACCTTC
v_gene: TRBV19; len: 15; d_gene: NA; abundance: few; j_gene: TRBJ1-5; CDR3aa: CASTRYEGGDQPQHF; CDR3nt: TGTGCCAGTACCCGATACGAGGGAGGGGATCAGCCCCAGCATTTT
v_gene: TRBV19; len: 15; d_gene: NA; abundance: NA; j_gene: TRBJ1-4; CDR3aa: CASSIGSTTNEKLFF; CDR3nt: TGTGCCAGTAGTATAGGGAGTACAACTAATGAAAAACTGTTTTTT
v_gene: TRBV5-5; len: 15; d_gene: TRBD2; abundance: many; j_gene: TRBJ2-1; CDR3aa: CASSRGLAGNNEQFF; CDR3nt: TGTGCCAGCAGCAGGGGACTAGCGGGGAACAATGAGCAGTTCTTC
v_gene: TRBV12-3/TRBV12-4; len: 18; d_gene: TRBD2; abundance: few; j_gene: TRBJ2-1; CDR3aa: CASSLLRGASGEYNEQFF; CDR3nt: TGTGCCAGCAGTTTACTCCGAGGGGCTAGCGGGGAGTACAATGAGCAGTTCTTC
v_gene: TRBV7-2; len: 14; d_gene: NA; abundance: many; j_gene: TRBJ2-1; CDR3aa: CASSFNNPTGYQFF; CDR3nt: TGTGCCAGCAGCTTTAACAACCCCACAGGGTATCAGTTCTTC
v_gene: TRBV5-1; len: 15; d_gene: NA; abundance: NA; j_gene: TRBJ2-1; CDR3aa: CASSRDGPSYNEQFF; CDR3nt: TGCGCCAGCAGCCGGGACGGACCCTCCTACAATGAGCAGTTCTTC
v_gene: TRBV3-1; len: 16; d_gene: TRBD2; abundance: many; j_gene: TRBJ2-1; CDR3aa: CASSQDSGTKENEQFF; CDR3nt: TGTGCCAGCAGCCAAGATAGCGGGACGAAGGAAAATGAGCAGTTCTTC
v_gene: TRBV6-1; len: 13; d_gene: NA; abundance: NA; j_gene: TRBJ1-2; CDR3aa: CASSDSWSYGYTF; CDR3nt: TGTGCCAGCAGTGACAGCTGGAGCTATGGCTACACCTTC
v_gene: TRBV7-2; len: 11; d_gene: NA; abundance: many; j_gene: TRBJ2-3; CDR3aa: CASSFVDTQYF; CDR3nt: TGTGCCAGCAGCTTTGTGGATACGCAGTATTTT
v_gene: TRBV2; len: 15; d_gene: TRBD1; abundance: NA; j_gene: TRBJ1-6; CDR3aa: CASSDQTGRNSPLHF; CDR3nt: TGTGCCAGCAGTGACCAGACAGGGCGGAATTCACCCCTCCACTTT
v_gene: TRBV20-1; len: 15; d_gene: NA; abundance: many; j_gene: TRBJ2-7; CDR3aa: CSARVQTGPRGEQYF; CDR3nt: TGCAGTGCTAGAGTGCAGACAGGGCCTCGGGGGGAGCAGTACTTC
v_gene: TRBV2; len: 18; d_gene: TRBD2; abundance: few; j_gene: TRBJ2-1; CDR3aa: CASSEQKRGARRGPEQFF; CDR3nt: TGTGCCAGCAGTGAGCAGAAGCGGGGGGCCCGACGGGGGCCTGAGCAGTTCTTC
v_gene: TRBV29-1; len: 14; d_gene: TRBD1; abundance: NA; j_gene: TRBJ2-7; CDR3aa: CSAGDGTGYYEQYF; CDR3nt: TGCAGCGCTGGCGACGGGACAGGGTATTACGAGCAGTACTTC
v_gene: TRBV20-1; len: 14; d_gene: NA; abundance: many; j_gene: TRBJ2-5; CDR3aa: CSAPSRNSQETQYF; CDR3nt: TGCAGTGCCCCCTCTCGAAATAGTCAAGAGACCCAGTACTTC
v_gene: TRBV19; len: 14; d_gene: NA; abundance: few; j_gene: TRBJ2-3; CDR3aa: CASTRTERSDTQYF; CDR3nt: TGTGCCAGTACCAGGACAGAGAGGTCAGATACGCAGTATTTT
v_gene: TRBV20-1; len: 14; d_gene: TRBD2; abundance: many; j_gene: TRBJ2-2; CDR3aa: CSAVAGGNTGELFF; CDR3nt: TGCAGTGCGGTAGCGGGGGGGAACACCGGGGAGCTGTTTTTT
v_gene: TRBV3-1; len: 12; d_gene: NA; abundance: NA; j_gene: TRBJ2-5; CDR3aa: CASSLGRETQYF; CDR3nt: TGTGCCAGCAGCCTGGGGAGAGAGACCCAGTACTTC
v_gene: TRBV12-3/TRBV12-4; len: 18; d_gene: TRBD1; abundance: few; j_gene: TRBJ2-1; CDR3aa: CASSPPPRGTGVRNEQFF; CDR3nt: TGTGCCAGCAGTCCACCCCCCCGGGGGACAGGGGTTCGCAATGAGCAGTTCTTC
v_gene: TRBV9; len: 17; d_gene: TRBD2; abundance: many; j_gene: TRBJ2-2; CDR3aa: CASSVAAGTSFTGELFF; CDR3nt: TGTGCCAGCAGCGTAGCAGCAGGGACTAGTTTTACCGGGGAGCTGTTTTTT
v_gene: TRBV6-2/TRBV6-3; len: 13; d_gene: NA; abundance: NA; j_gene: TRBJ2-1; CDR3aa: CASAVRGGGEQFF; CDR3nt: TGTGCCAGCGCGGTGCGAGGGGGAGGGGAGCAGTTCTTC
v_gene: TRBV29-1; len: 19; d_gene: TRBD2; abundance: NA; j_gene: TRBJ2-3; CDR3aa: CSVAIREAISGGFTDTQYF; CDR3nt: TGCAGCGTTGCTATAAGAGAGGCCATCAGCGGGGGGTTCACAGATACGCAGTATTTT
v_gene: TRBV19; len: 13; d_gene: NA; abundance: NA; j_gene: TRBJ1-2; CDR3aa: CASSIGRRYGYTF; CDR3nt: TGTGCCAGTAGTATAGGACGGCGATATGGCTACACCTTC
v_gene: TRBV29-1; len: 16; d_gene: NA; abundance: NA; j_gene: TRBJ2-1; CDR3aa: CSVEDLRLGRFNEQFF; CDR3nt: TGCAGCGTTGAAGATCTTCGTCTAGGCCGGTTCAATGAGCAGTTCTTC
v_gene: TRBV12-3/TRBV12-4; len: 14; d_gene: NA; abundance: NA; j_gene: TRBJ2-5; CDR3aa: CASSPISSGETQYF; CDR3nt: TGTGCCAGCAGTCCCATATCTTCTGGGGAGACCCAGTACTTC
v_gene: TRBV7-2; len: 13; d_gene: NA; abundance: few; j_gene: TRBJ1-2; CDR3aa: CASSLDPGSGYTF; CDR3nt: TGTGCCAGCAGCTTGGATCCAGGGAGTGGCTACACCTTC